A selection of T cell receptor beta chains follows, all from one sample in a study of cytomegalovirus exposure and HLA in healthy donors. Repertoires were generated with immunoSEQ multiplex PCR, while TCRdb's copy carries only in-frame clones and drops some. The sample holds 140,000 to 150,000 clones, around 75% seen once. The specimen sequenced was PBMCs. The receptors come from a woman aged 30 to 39 in good health and CMV-seronegative. The CDR3 runs from the conserved cysteine through the conserved F or W. The D gene is left open where the match is weak. Size values are once, few and many counts, or a class for expanded clones, and some rows have none.

DNA | CDR3 | D | V | size | J
TGCGCCAGCAGCCAAGATCGACAAGGGGGCCTAGAGACCCAGTACTTC | CASSQDRQGGLETQYF | TRBD1 | TRBV4-3 | - | TRBJ2-5
TGTGCCAGCAGCTTAGAAGCCCCAGATACGCAGTATTTT | CASSLEAPDTQYF | - | TRBV7-8 | - | TRBJ2-3
TGTGCCAGCAGCTTATTGGACTACCCGTGGGACAATGAGCAGTTCTTC | CASSLLDYPWDNEQFF | - | TRBV7-2 | - | TRBJ2-1
TGTGCCAGCAGTGAGGCGGGGGGAAAGGAGACCCAGTACTTC | CASSEAGGKETQYF | TRBD2 | TRBV2 | - | TRBJ2-5
TGTGCCAGTAGTAGAGGGACAGCCTTCTACACCTTC | CASSRGTAFYTF | TRBD1 | TRBV19 | - | TRBJ1-2
TGTGCCAGCAGTTCCGGACTAGCGGGAGGGATCGGGCAGTTCTTC | CASSSGLAGGIGQFF | TRBD2 | TRBV27 | - | TRBJ2-1
TGTGCCAGCAGCCCAAGCCACGGTGGTGGCTACACCTTC | CASSPSHGGGYTF | - | TRBV7-2 | - | TRBJ1-2
TGTGCCAGCAGTCGACCGGGACAGGGGTCCCGCCCGTACTTC | CASSRPGQGSRPYF | TRBD1 | TRBV2 | - | TRBJ2-7
TGTGCCAGCAGCTCCCGTTCAGGGGGCGGCACAGATACGCAGTATTTT | CASSSRSGGGTDTQYF | TRBD1 | TRBV5-4 | - | TRBJ2-3
TGTGCCAGCTTTCCCGGACAGGGTAAATTGAGTATAGGCTACACCTTC | CASFPGQGKLSIGYTF | TRBD1 | TRBV6-6 | - | TRBJ1-2
TGTGCCAGCAGCCTGGGACAGGGGGTTCAGCCCCAGCATTTT | CASSLGQGVQPQHF | TRBD1 | TRBV2 | - | TRBJ1-5
TGTGCCAGCAGCTTTAGGGCTAGCGGAAACCAAGAGACCCAGTACTTC | CASSFRASGNQETQYF | TRBD2 | TRBV5-4 | - | TRBJ2-5
TGTGCCAGTAGTCATCCGGGACTAGCGGATGTCGGAGAGACCCAGTACTTC | CASSHPGLADVGETQYF | TRBD2 | TRBV19 | - | TRBJ2-5
TGCGCCAGTGGGGGAGGACGGGAGACCCAGTACTTC | CASGGGRETQYF | - | TRBV5-1 | - | TRBJ2-5
TGTGCCAGCAGCAACCGACAGGGGAAGTTCGGCAACCAGCCCCAGCATTTT | CASSNRQGKFGNQPQHF | TRBD1 | TRBV27 | - | TRBJ1-5
TGTGCCAGCCAGAGCCTAGGGACCCAGTACTTC | CASQSLGTQYF | - | TRBV27 | - | TRBJ2-5
TGTGCCAGCAGCAAGCAGGGACAGGCATACGAGCAGTACTTC | CASSKQGQAYEQYF | TRBD1 | TRBV2 | - | TRBJ2-7
TGTGCCAGCAGCCAAGAGCCAGGATCCTCTGGAAACACCATATATTTT | CASSQEPGSSGNTIYF | - | TRBV4-2 | once | TRBJ1-3
TGTGCCAGCGGACTAGCGGGAGACGAGCAGTACTTC | CASGLAGDEQYF | TRBD2 | TRBV27 | - | TRBJ2-7
TGTGCCATCAGTGCAATAGCGGGGGGATACGAGCAGTACTTC | CAISAIAGGYEQYF | TRBD2 | TRBV10-3 | - | TRBJ2-7
TGTGCCAGCTGGCTCAGGGGGGTCGGCACTGAAGCTTTCTTT | CASWLRGVGTEAFF | TRBD1 | TRBV19 | - | TRBJ1-1
TGCAGCGTTGCGGACTGGGGGACTAGTAGTAATGAGCAGTTCTTC | CSVADWGTSSNEQFF | TRBD2 | TRBV29-1 | - | TRBJ2-1
TGTGCCAGCAGTTTAGGACAGGGTTTTCGTCAGCCCCAGCATTTT | CASSLGQGFRQPQHF | TRBD1 | TRBV28 | - | TRBJ1-5
TGTGCCAGCACTCAACCGGGACAGGGCGGAAAACTGTTTTTT | CASTQPGQGGKLFF | TRBD1 | TRBV6-6 | - | TRBJ1-4
TGCGCCAGCAGTGAGATCCCGTCAGAGACCCAGTACTTC | CASSEIPSETQYF | - | TRBV10-2 | - | TRBJ2-5
TGCGCCAGCAGCCCGGGACTAGCGGGCGTAGGAGGAGAGACCCAGTACTTC | CASSPGLAGVGGETQYF | TRBD2 | TRBV5-1 | - | TRBJ2-5
TGCGCCAGCAGCTTGATACAGGGGTACACCGGGGAGCTGTTTTTT | CASSLIQGYTGELFF | TRBD1 | TRBV5-1 | - | TRBJ2-2
TGTGCCAGCAGTTTAGTGACAGGGGGCGTGGGTGGCTACACCTTC | CASSLVTGGVGGYTF | TRBD1 | TRBV27 | once | TRBJ1-2
TGTGCCTGGAGTGGAGGGCTAGCGTCGACCGGGGAGCTGTTTTTT | CAWSGGLASTGELFF | - | TRBV30 | - | TRBJ2-2
TGCGCCAGCAGCTTTCCCCGTCGTGGCAGGGGCGCCCTAGAGACCCAGTACTTC | CASSFPRRGRGALETQYF | - | TRBV5-1 | - | TRBJ2-5
TGCGCCAGCAGCTTGGGGGCAGGGGTGAACACTGAAGCTTTCTTT | CASSLGAGVNTEAFF | - | TRBV5-1 | - | TRBJ1-1
TGTGCCACCACGCCAGGGACTAGCGCAAACTACGAGCAGTACTTC | CATTPGTSANYEQYF | TRBD2 | TRBV28 | - | TRBJ2-7
TGCGCCAGCACTATCTCGAACACCGGGGAGCTGTTTTTT | CASTISNTGELFF | - | TRBV5-1 | - | TRBJ2-2
TGTGCCTGGAGTTCGGCGAGGAATTCACCCCTCCACTTT | CAWSSARNSPLHF | - | TRBV30 | - | TRBJ1-6
TGTGCCAGCAGCCCCGGTCCGAACACCGGGGAGCTGTTTTTT | CASSPGPNTGELFF | - | TRBV7-9 | - | TRBJ2-2
TGTGCCTGGAGTGTTACCAGGGAGGGCACTGAAGCTTTCTTT | CAWSVTREGTEAFF | - | TRBV30 | - | TRBJ1-1
TGTGCCAGTAGTAAAGGGAGAATGAACACCGGGGAGCTGTTTTTT | CASSKGRMNTGELFF | - | TRBV19 | - | TRBJ2-2
TGTGCCAGCAGCCCCTTTGGGGGCCCGAACACCGGGGAGCTGTTTTTT | CASSPFGGPNTGELFF | - | TRBV11-3 | - | TRBJ2-2
TGTGCCAGTAAAATTAGCGGGGGGGCTAGCACAGATACGCAGTATTTT | CASKISGGASTDTQYF | TRBD2 | TRBV19 | - | TRBJ2-3
TGTGCCAGCAGCCGAGCCGGGACAGGGACAGATACGCAGTATTTT | CASSRAGTGTDTQYF | TRBD1 | TRBV4-2 | - | TRBJ2-3
TGTGCCAGCAGCTTTCTAGCGGGGGGGCCGAGAGAGCAGTTCTTC | CASSFLAGGPREQFF | TRBD2 | TRBV5-6 | - | TRBJ2-1
TGTGCCTGGAGTGTGACGGAGTCCTACGAGCAGTACTTC | CAWSVTESYEQYF | - | TRBV30 | once | TRBJ2-7
TGTGCCAGCACAAGAAGACGGGGGGGGGAGACCCAGTACTTC | CASTRRRGGETQYF | TRBD2 | TRBV2 | once | TRBJ2-5
TGTGCCTGGAGTTCGTCGACAGGGGGATCGGGGCAGCCCCAGCATTTT | CAWSSSTGGSGQPQHF | TRBD1 | TRBV30 | - | TRBJ1-5